This paragraph covers one T cell receptor (beta chain) sequence. The entry originates in a study of blood T cell repertoires in COVID-19. Germline V gives CDR1 MNHNS, CDR2 SASEGT. V lost 7 bases and J lost 2; bases outside the gene matches: 11. This CDR3 is built from 15 residues. The table came from immunoSEQ multiplex PCR; TCRdb's copy has only in-frame clones and leaves some out. The sample records approximately 300,000 clones, 88% being singletons. The chain carries TRBV6-1 and TRBJ2-7; 7 nucleotides line up with TRBD1. The sample consisted of peripheral blood. The source is a woman in her fifties or sixties with active or convalescent COVID-19. CDR3 residues: CASNPDRALAYEQYF. The CDR3, as DNA: TGTGCCAGCAATCCCGACAGGGCCCTTGCCTACGAGCAGTACTTC.